This T cell receptor (beta chain) was observed in a study of blood T cell repertoires in COVID-19. Across the whole study: PBMCs, B-cell-depleted T cells, or T cells were the source of the cDNA or gDNA that made up the material.

Per the authors' pipeline: Amplified reference gene primers provided the basis for estimating nucleated cell counts. Here immunoSEQ multiplex PCR was the method, and the copy in TCRdb shows in-frame clones only, minus some. The V and J calls and clone size are taken from that table; D and trimming were inferred from the DNA. The data contain about 230,000 clones, less than 90% of them singletons. CDR3 size: 15 residues. Germline V gene sequence: CDR1 LGHNT, CDR2 FRNRAP. V gave up 1 base and J gave up 1 base; unmatched junction bases: 3. The specimen sequenced was peripheral blood. The V gene is TRBV12-5, the J gene TRBJ1-2, with 7 bases fitting TRBD1. This receptor was identified in an older woman with active or convalescent COVID-19. The CDR3: CASGLEGQINYGYTF. The CDR3 coding sequence is TGTGCTAGTGGTTTGGAGGGACAGATTAACTATGGCTACACCTTC.